A single sample is the source of the 31 T cell receptor beta chains below, sequenced in a study of shared clonotypes between healthy human individuals. The data were produced by immunoSEQ multiplex PCR, yet TCRdb's version contains in-frame clones alone and is incomplete. The repertoire consists of around 550,000 clones, with 90% to 97% occurring once and the leading ten covering about 0.057%. What was sequenced was naive CD4+ T cells sorted from blood. Subset given: CD45RA+ positively selected. The receptors derive from a woman aged 25 to 39 in good health.

The V gene is TRBV18, the J gene TRBJ1-1; D not certain. Germline V gene lookup returns CDR1 KGHSH and CDR2 LQKENI. With 0 bases removed from V and 7 bases from J, the gap between germline ends came to 9 bases. This CDR3 is 13 amino acids long. CDR3: CASSPPGSNEAFF. CDR3 nucleotide sequence: TGTGCCAGCTCACCACCTGGGAGTAATGAAGCTTTCTTT.

The rearrangement uses TRBV5-1 and TRBJ1-4, with no clear D. V was cut by 5 bases and J by 5 bases, with 10 bases left in between. Per germline, CDR1 SGHRS and CDR2 YFSETQ. The length of the CDR3 is 13 residues. The CDR3 bases are TGCGCCAGCAGATCCGGCCTGAATGAAAAACTGTTTTTT. Translating it yields CASRSGLNEKLFF.

The V gene is TRBV4-1, the J gene TRBJ1-2; the match to TRBD1 covers 9 bases. This CDR3 is built from 15 residues. The V gene end was trimmed by 4 bases and the J gene end by 3 bases; junction bases not matched to a gene: 6. Germline CDR1 is MGHRA and CDR2 is YSYEKL. For the CDR3, the DNA is TGCGCCAGCAGCCGACCACAGGGGGCAGACTATGGCTACACCTTC. This codes for CASSRPQGADYGYTF.

The V gene is TRBV27, the J gene TRBJ2-7; TRBD1 agrees at 9 bases. The CDR3 is 14 amino acids. CDR1 and CDR2 (germline): MNHEY, SMNVEV (reference sequence). With 6 bases clipped from V and 4 bases from J, the junction kept 7 bases outside the gene matches. This chain's CDR3 is CASSQIDRGYEQYF. As DNA, the CDR3 is TGTGCCAGCAGCCAAATCGACAGGGGGTACGAGCAGTACTTC.

The chain couples TRBV19 to TRBJ1-4; no firm D call. The germline gives CDR1 LNHDA, CDR2 SQIVND (reference sequence). The CDR3 has 15 amino acids. V lost 1 base to trimming and J lost 0 bases, with 6 bases between them. The CDR3 spells CASSIVRTTNEKLFF. CDR3 sequence (DNA): TGTGCCAGTAGTATAGTCCGAACAACTAATGAAAAACTGTTTTTT.

The rearrangement links TRBV6-1 to TRBJ1-4; maybe TRBD1 (5 bases). V was cut by 7 bases and J by 8 bases, with 20 bases left in between. This CDR3 comprises 15 residues. Germline V gene sequence: CDR1 MNHNS, CDR2 SASEGT. CDR3 nucleotide sequence: TGTGCCAGCAAATCGTCGGACACGAGGAGCGAAAAACTGTTTTTT. This sequence encodes CASKSSDTRSEKLFF.

V gene TRBV27 combines with J gene TRBJ2-5, with 8 bases identical to TRBD2. The CDR3 is 13 residues long. The V gene end was trimmed by 7 bases and the J gene end by 2 bases; junction bases not matched to a gene: 3. Germline V gene lookup returns CDR1 MNHEY and CDR2 SMNVEV (reference sequence). CDR3 region: CASKIAGQETQYF. The CDR3 region has the DNA TGTGCCAGCAAAATAGCGGGGCAAGAGACCCAGTACTTC.

The J gene is TRBJ2-3, the V gene TRBV7-2; D unclear. The CDR3 length is 13 residues. V dropped 5 bases and J dropped 7 bases, with 13 bases sitting between them. Germline CDR1 SGHTA, CDR2 FQGNSA. CDR3 amino acids: CASSPDPANTQYF. CDR3 sequence (DNA): TGTGCCAGCAGCCCGGACCCCGCGAATACGCAGTATTTT.

The chain recombines TRBV29-1 with TRBJ1-3; D not certain. V was trimmed by 3 bases and J by 0 bases, leaving 6 bases between them. Germline CDR1 is SQVTM and CDR2 is ANQGSEA. The CDR3 spans 13 residues. The CDR3 protein is CSVEMVSGNTIYF. CDR3 DNA: TGCAGCGTTGAGATGGTCTCTGGAAACACCATATATTTT.

The CDR3 DNA reads as TGTGCCAGCAGTCCGGATTCGAACTATGGCTACACCTTC. Translating it yields CASSPDSNYGYTF. This chain connects TRBV28 to TRBJ1-2, with D unresolved. The CDR3 sequence is 13 residues long. Germline V lookup: CDR1 MDHEN, CDR2 SYDVKM. V gave up 5 bases and J gave up 2 bases, with 9 bases separating them.

The chain combines TRBV7-9 with TRBJ2-7; no firm D call. The V end lost 1 base, the J end lost 5 bases, and 18 bases lay between the germline ends. The CDR3 covers 16 residues. Germline V gives CDR1 SEHNR, CDR2 FQNEAQ (reference sequence). As DNA, the CDR3 is TGTGCCAGCAGCTTAGGCGTCGGTAGTCGAGGCAACGAGCAGTACTTC. This encodes CASSLGVGSRGNEQYF. The full variable domain, its missing parts supplied by reference TRBV7-9 and TRBJ2-7, is DTGVSQNPRHKITKRGQNVTFRCDPISEHNRLYWYRQTLGQGPEFLTYFQNEAQLEKSRLLSDRFSAERPKGSFSTLEIQRTEQGDSAMYLCASSLGVGSRGNEQYFGPGTRLTVT.

V gene TRBV7-8 combines with J gene TRBJ1-2; 11 bases align to TRBD1. Trimming removed 6 bases from V and 4 bases from J; junction bases left unmatched: 4. The CDR3 spans 14 residues. Per germline, CDR1 SGHVS and CDR2 FQNEAQ. CDR3 DNA sequence: TGTGCCAGCAGGGACAGGGGGCGCGGCTATGGCTACACCTTC. It yields the protein CASRDRGRGYGYTF.

This chain's CDR3 is CASSPYGRQETQYF. As DNA, the CDR3 is TGTGCCAGCAGTCCCTATGGTCGCCAAGAGACCCAGTACTTC. The rearrangement links TRBV27 to TRBJ2-5, with unresolved D. CDR3 length equals 14 residues. Germline CDR1 reads MNHEY; CDR2 reads SMNVEV (reference sequence). The V gene lost 5 bases and the J gene lost 1 base, with 11 bases spanning the gap.

This rearrangement joins TRBV25-1 to TRBJ2-1; 8 bases fit TRBD2. The CDR3 extends over 14 amino acids. Germline CDR1 and CDR2: MGHDK and SYGVNS. V lost 2 bases, J lost 9 bases, and 6 bases stayed unmatched. The CDR3 protein is CASSETGLVGEQFF. CDR3 DNA sequence: TGTGCCAGCAGTGAAACGGGACTAGTTGGTGAGCAGTTCTTC. Using reference TRBV25-1 and TRBJ2-1 for the parts outside the CDR3, the full variable domain is EADIYQTPRYLVIGTGKKITLECSQTMGHDKMYWYQQDPGMELHLIHYSYGVNSTEKGDLSSESTVSRIRTEHFPLTLESARPSHTSQYLCASSETGLVGEQFFGPGTRLTVL.

The chain joins TRBV19 to TRBJ2-5; 10 bases map to TRBD2. The J call is doubtful: the DNA matches TRBJ2-7 better. Germline V CDR1 and CDR2: LNHDA, SQIVND (reference sequence). The CDR3 covers 16 residues. The CDR3 DNA reads as TGTGCCAGTAGTAAGTCTAGCGGGAGCCCCTCGTACGAGCAGTACTTC. Amino acid sequence: CASSKSSGSPSYEQYF.

The CDR3: CASSLGQSEQYF. The DNA for the CDR3 is TGCGCCAGCAGCCTGGGACAGTCCGAGCAGTACTTC. The chain uses TRBV5-1 and TRBJ2-7; 7 nucleotides agree with TRBD1. Trimming took 4 bases from V and 6 from J; bases not matched to a gene: 4. This CDR3 has 12 residues. Germline lookup yields CDR1 SGHRS and CDR2 YFSETQ.

The rearrangement links TRBV7-2 to TRBJ2-5; 7 bases fit TRBD2. V trimming: 4 bases; J trimming: 12 bases; junction bases outside the gene matches: 8. This CDR3 is built from 12 residues. Germline lookup yields CDR1 SGHTA and CDR2 FQGNSA. The CDR3 protein is CASSSREGTKYF. In DNA form, the CDR3 reads TGTGCCAGCAGCTCCAGGGAGGGAACCAAGTACTTC.

This chain joins TRBV4-1 and TRBJ2-5; D might be TRBD1 (6 bases). Germline V gene sequence: CDR1 MGHRA, CDR2 YSYEKL. The CDR3 consists of 14 residues. Trimming left V 2 bases short and J 4 bases short, with 11 bases between. CDR3: CASSQLGRGETQYF. The CDR3 region has the DNA TGCGCCAGCAGCCAACTTGGCAGGGGAGAGACCCAGTACTTC.

This sequence joins TRBV10-3 and TRBJ2-7; 9 nucleotides align to TRBD2. The V segment lost 0 bases and the J segment 2 bases; nucleotides outside the gene matches: 5. CDR3 length: 16 residues. The germline V gene has CDR1 ENHRY and CDR2 SYGVKD. The CDR3 region has the DNA TGTGCCATCAGTGAGTCGGCTAGCGGGACCCCCTACGAGCAGTACTTC. It is translated as CAISESASGTPYEQYF.

The chain carries TRBV27 and TRBJ2-1, with 10 bases that match TRBD2. V lost 6 bases, J lost 7 bases, and 15 bases stayed unmatched. Germline V gene sequence: CDR1 MNHEY, CDR2 SMNVEV (reference sequence). This CDR3 comprises 17 residues. As DNA, the CDR3 is TGTGCCAGCAGCCCGACCCGGCTAGCGGGAGATATTAATGAGCAGTTCTTC. Protein sequence: CASSPTRLAGDINEQFF.

A remark on this clone: The same CDR3 also results from other DNA sequences found in this sample. The chain joins TRBV5-1 to TRBJ2-3; unclear D gene. The CDR3 spans 14 residues. From germline, CDR1 is SGHRS and CDR2 YFSETQ. Deletions cut 2 bases from V and 1 base from J, with 8 bases between. CDR3 residues: CASSLGSGTDTQYF. The CDR3 region has the DNA TGCGCCAGCAGCTTAGGTTCAGGCACAGATACGCAGTATTTT.

This chain connects TRBV5-4 to TRBJ2-6, with D possibly being TRBD1 (9 bases). Trimming removed 6 bases at V and 3 bases at J, with 22 bases between. The CDR3 spans 18 residues. CDR1 is SGHNT and CDR2 is YYREEE in the germline V gene (reference sequence). The DNA for the CDR3 is TGTGCCAGCAACCGGGGGGGACAGGGAGTAAGTGGGGCCAACGTCCTGACTTTC. Encoded protein: CASNRGGQGVSGANVLTF.

This sequence joins TRBV7-3 and TRBJ2-1; 9 nucleotides match TRBD2. The germline CDR1 and CDR2 sequences are SGHTA and FQGTGA. Unmatched junction bases numbered 3, after V lost 0 bases and J lost 6 bases. The CDR3 runs 15 residues. CDR3: CASSLTGGRANEQFF. The CDR3 DNA sequence: TGTGCCAGCAGCTTAACGGGCGGGAGGGCCAATGAGCAGTTCTTC.

The rearrangement joins TRBV5-4 to TRBJ1-1; D gene ambiguous. V was pared by 0 bases and J by 5 bases, with 5 bases between. Germline loops: CDR1 SGHNT, CDR2 YYREEE (reference sequence). CDR3 size: 12 residues. The CDR3 coding sequence is TGTGCCAGCAGCTTGGTGGGGACTGAAGCTTTCTTT. Its protein is CASSLVGTEAFF. The variable domain in full, completed from reference TRBV5-4 and TRBJ1-1, reads ETGVTQSPTHLIKTRGQQVTLRCSSQSGHNTVSWYQQALGQGPQFIFQYYREEENGRGNFPPRFSGLQFPNYSSELNVNALELDDSALYLCASSLVGTEAFFGQGTRLTVV.

V is TRBV5-1 and J is TRBJ1-3; TRBD1 agrees at 7 bases. The CDR3 runs to 13 residues. Germline-derived CDR1 and CDR2 are SGHRS and YFSETQ. The V segment lost 5 bases and the J segment 6 bases; nucleotides outside the gene matches: 5. CDR3 amino acids: CASRDRVENTIYF. CDR3 coding DNA: TGCGCCAGCAGAGACAGGGTTGAAAACACCATATATTTT.

The chain recombines TRBV28 with TRBJ2-4, with TRBD2 as a possible D gene (5 bases). Per the germline V gene, CDR1 is MDHEN and CDR2 is SYDVKM. The CDR3 length is 18 residues. Trimming shortened V by 1 base and J by 3 bases, and 19 bases separated the two germline ends. CDR3 sequence: CASSLSFGGPGNKNIQYF. DNA for the CDR3: TGTGCCAGCAGTTTATCGTTCGGCGGACCGGGAAACAAAAACATTCAGTACTTC.

This clone was recorded only once. J is TRBJ2-1 and V is TRBV28; tentative D call: TRBD1 (6 bases). V lost 8 bases and J 9 bases, leaving 14 bases between the germline ends. Germline values: CDR1 MDHEN, CDR2 SYDVKM. The CDR3 runs 12 residues. CDR3 in DNA: TGTGCCAGCTGGCCAGGGGCGGGTGAGCAGTTCTTC. Its translation: CASWPGAGEQFF. The whole variable domain, filled in from reference TRBV28 and TRBJ2-1, reads DVKVTQSSRYLVKRTGEKVFLECVQDMDHENMFWYRQDPGLGLRLIYFSYDVKMKEKGDIPEGYSVSREKKERFSLILESASTNQTSMYLCASWPGAGEQFFGPGTRLTVL.

The chain uses TRBV10-3 and TRBJ2-5, with TRBD1 as a possible D gene (7 bases). V was trimmed by 10 bases and J by 3 bases, leaving 18 bases between them. Germline V gene lookup returns CDR1 ENHRY and CDR2 SYGVKD. The CDR3 runs to 14 residues. DNA for the CDR3: TGTGCCAGTTCGGGACAGCCTAGCGAAGAGACCCAGTACTTC. It is translated as CASSGQPSEETQYF.

This clone was seen a single time. The J gene is TRBJ2-7, the V gene TRBV5-1; a possible D gene is TRBD2 (5 bases). The CDR3 consists of 16 residues. Deletions cut 0 bases from V and 3 bases from J, with 16 bases between. Germline V gene data show CDR1 as SGHRS and CDR2 as YFSETQ. This CDR3 reads CASSLASDSTSYEQYF. Written as DNA, the CDR3 is TGCGCCAGCAGCTTGGCGTCGGACTCCACAAGCTACGAGCAGTACTTC.

The rearrangement joins TRBV11-2 to TRBJ1-4; no firm D call. The CDR3 extends over 16 amino acids. CDR1 SGHAT and CDR2 FQNNGV come from the germline V gene. Trimming removed 0 bases at V and 0 bases at J, with 8 bases between. The CDR3: CASSLDWTATNEKLFF. DNA for the CDR3: TGTGCCAGCAGCTTAGATTGGACTGCAACTAATGAAAAACTGTTTTTT. Full variable domain (outside the CDR3, taken from reference TRBV11-2 and TRBJ1-4): EAGVAQSPRYKIIEKRQSVAFWCNPISGHATLYWYQQILGQGPKLLIQFQNNGVVDDSQLPKDRFSAERLKGVDSTLKIQPAKLEDSAVYLCASSLDWTATNEKLFFGSGTQLSVL.

As for this clone: Distinct nucleotide sequences in the sample also encode this CDR3. The CDR3 region has the DNA TGTGCCAGCAGCTTAGGTAGCACCGGGGAGCTGTTTTTT. Translation: CASSLGSTGELFF. The chain couples TRBV7-9 to TRBJ2-2, with no clear D. There are 13 residues in the CDR3. Germline V gives CDR1 SEHNR, CDR2 FQNEAQ (reference sequence). V lost 1 base and J lost 4, with 4 bases in between.